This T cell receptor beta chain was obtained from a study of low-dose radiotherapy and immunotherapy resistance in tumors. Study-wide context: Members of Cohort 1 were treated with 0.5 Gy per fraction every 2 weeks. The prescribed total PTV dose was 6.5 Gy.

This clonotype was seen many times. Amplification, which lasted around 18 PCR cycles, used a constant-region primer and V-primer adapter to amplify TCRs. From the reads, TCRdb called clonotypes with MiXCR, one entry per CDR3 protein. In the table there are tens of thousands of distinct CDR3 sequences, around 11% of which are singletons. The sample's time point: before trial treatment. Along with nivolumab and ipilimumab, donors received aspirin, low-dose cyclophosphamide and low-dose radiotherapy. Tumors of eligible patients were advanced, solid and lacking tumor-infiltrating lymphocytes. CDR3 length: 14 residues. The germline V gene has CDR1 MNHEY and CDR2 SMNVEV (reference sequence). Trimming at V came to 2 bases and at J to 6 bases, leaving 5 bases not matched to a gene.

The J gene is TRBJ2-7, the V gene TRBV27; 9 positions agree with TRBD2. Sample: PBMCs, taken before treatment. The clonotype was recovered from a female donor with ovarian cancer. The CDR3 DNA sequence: TGTGCCAGCAGTTTAGTAGCGGGAGCCCGCGAGCAGTACTTC. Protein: CASSLVAGAREQYF.